Presented here are 8 T cell receptor beta chains from one specimen sequenced in a study of T cell changes during pregnancy in multiple sclerosis. TCRdb's copy holds only in-frame clones and misses some; the assay was immunoSEQ multiplex PCR. Altogether just under 50,000 clones are present, roughly 95% being singletons, with the ten largest covering less than 0.4%. The material was CD4+ T cells from peripheral blood mononuclear cells, obtained in the third trimester of pregnancy. Receptors originate from a female donor with multiple sclerosis, enrolled in a pregnancy study.

This clone was found once. The V and J genes are TRBV10-3 and TRBJ2-2; maybe TRBD2 (6 bases). This CDR3 is built from 18 residues. V was shortened by 6 bases and J by 1 base, with 21 bases between the two germline ends. The germline V gene has CDR1 ENHRY and CDR2 SYGVKD. CDR3 coding DNA: TGTGCCATCAGGAACCAGCTGGGACTGCGATTGAACACCGGGGAGCTGTTTTTT. Amino acid sequence: CAIRNQLGLRLNTGELFF.

The rearrangement joins TRBV21-1 to TRBJ2-5; the table's TRBD1 call for D was not verified on the DNA. TRBV21-1 corresponds to a pseudogene. CDR3 size: 16 residues. The CDR3 DNA is TGTGCCAGCAGCAAAGGGAGGACAGGGTTAGGAAAGACCCAGTACTTC. Its protein product is CASSKGRTGLGKTQYF.

This sequence joins TRBV28 and TRBJ2-7; 10 nucleotides agree with TRBD2. Per germline, CDR1 MDHEN and CDR2 SYDVKM. This CDR3 is 18 amino acids long. The junction had 18 bases not matched to a gene; V was cut back by 8 bases and J by 2 bases. The CDR3 protein is CASSPQREGPHRPYEQYF. In DNA form, the CDR3 reads TGTGCCAGCTCACCCCAGCGGGAGGGCCCCCACCGGCCCTACGAGCAGTACTTC.

The chain combines TRBV19 with TRBJ1-2; the match to TRBD1 covers 9 bases. Germline V gives CDR1 LNHDA, CDR2 SQIVND (reference sequence). The J segment lost 7 bases and the V segment lost 10 bases, leaving 22 bases of the junction unmatched. This CDR3 comprises 17 residues. CDR3 nucleotides: TGTGCCACCAGATTAGCCTTGGGACAGGGAACGGGCGGTGGCTACACCTTC. Translation gives CATRLALGQGTGGGYTF. Together with reference TRBV19 and TRBJ1-2, the CDR3 gives the full variable domain: DGGITQSPKYLFRKEGQNVTLSCEQNLNHDAMYWYRQDPGQGLRLIYYSQIVNDFQKGDIAEGYSVSREKKESFPLTVTSAQKNPTAFYLCATRLALGQGTGGGYTFGSGTRLTVV.

The J gene is TRBJ1-3, the V gene TRBV7-9; TRBD1 agrees at 9 bases. Germline trimming cut 1 base from V and 0 bases from J; bases unmatched to any gene: 7. Germline loops: CDR1 SEHNR, CDR2 FQNEAQ (reference sequence). This CDR3 comprises 18 residues. DNA of the CDR3: TGTGCCAGCAGCTTAGGCCGGACAGGGGTGTTCTCTGGAAACACCATATATTTT. Protein: CASSLGRTGVFSGNTIYF.

The chain combines TRBV2 with TRBJ2-3; 8 bases map to TRBD1. The germline gives CDR1 SNHLY, CDR2 FYNNEI. The CDR3 spans 14 residues. V lost 3 bases, J lost 5 bases, and 4 bases stayed unmatched. The CDR3: CASSDQGAGDTQYF. The CDR3 DNA sequence: TGTGCCAGCAGTGATCAGGGGGCGGGAGATACGCAGTATTTT.

V usage is TRBV19 and J usage is TRBJ2-7; a weak D match, TRBD1 (5 bases). CDR1 LNHDA and CDR2 SQIVND come from the germline V gene (reference sequence). The CDR3 loop spans 14 amino acids. V was shortened by 6 bases and J by 7 bases, with 19 bases between the two germline ends. This chain's CDR3 is CASSGSTGRAEQYF. The CDR3 DNA reads TGTGCCAGTAGCGGATCGACGGGCAGGGCGGAGCAGTACTTC.

The rearrangement uses TRBV6-5 and TRBJ1-3; D perhaps matches TRBD1 (6 bases). CDR3 size: 15 residues. The ends were cut back, 2 bases at V and 0 bases at J, with 8 bases in the middle. Germline lookup yields CDR1 MNHEY and CDR2 SVGAGI. CDR3 nucleotide sequence: TGTGCCAGCAGTTACCAGGGGACCTCTGGAAACACCATATATTTT. As protein: CASSYQGTSGNTIYF.